Described below is a single T cell receptor (beta chain) sequence and its context. Its antigen is undetermined. V shed 4 bases and J 5 bases; nucleotides not matched to a gene: 7. Germline assignment: CDR1 SGHRS and CDR2 YFSETQ. CDR3 length: 15 residues. Some clones are missing from TCRdb's copy, which holds only in-frame ones; the method was immunoSEQ multiplex PCR. The sample includes roughly 22,000 clones, 80% to 85% of them seen just once. The sample is drawn from a study of lymphopenia after photon versus proton radiotherapy. Study-level results: After lymphocyte nadir, photon-treated repertoires showed oligoclonal expansion, especially CD8+ Temra. Better survival with proton therapy was suggested as possible, not demonstrated. Relative stability marked proton patients; photon patients lost diversity and naive cells. A bigger post-nadir fall in TCR diversity correlated inversely with survival time in deceased patients.

The sample here was peripheral blood, taken from a patient treated with proton-based radiotherapy. The chain is built from TRBV5-1 and TRBJ2-3; 10 positions match TRBD2. The receptor was isolated from a woman between 65 and 79 years old with pancreatic cancer. Written as DNA, the CDR3 is TGCGCCAGCAGCCCGGGACTAGCGATATTAGATACGCAGTATTTT. Encoded protein: CASSPGLAILDTQYF.